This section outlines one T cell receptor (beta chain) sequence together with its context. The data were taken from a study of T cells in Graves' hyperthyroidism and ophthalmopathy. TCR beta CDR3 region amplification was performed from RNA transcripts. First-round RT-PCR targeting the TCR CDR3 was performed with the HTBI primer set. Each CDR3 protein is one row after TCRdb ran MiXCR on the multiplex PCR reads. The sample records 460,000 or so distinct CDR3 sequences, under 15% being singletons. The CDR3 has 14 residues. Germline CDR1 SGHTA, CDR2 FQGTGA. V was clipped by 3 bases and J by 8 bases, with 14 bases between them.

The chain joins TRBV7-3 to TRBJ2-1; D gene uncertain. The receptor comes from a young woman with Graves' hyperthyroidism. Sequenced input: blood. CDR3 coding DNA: TGTGCCAGCAGCTTCTCTAAGGGCAGCGATGAGCAGTTCTTC. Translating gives CASSFSKGSDEQFF.